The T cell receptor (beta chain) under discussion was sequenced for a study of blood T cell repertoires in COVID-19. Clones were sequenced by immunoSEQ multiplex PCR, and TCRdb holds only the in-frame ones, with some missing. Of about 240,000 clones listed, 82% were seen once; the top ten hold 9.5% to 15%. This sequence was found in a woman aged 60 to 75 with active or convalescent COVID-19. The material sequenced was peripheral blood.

DNA for the CDR3: TGCGCCAGCAGCTTGGAAGGCGGGGATACGCAGTATTTT. Its protein product is CASSLEGGDTQYF. The chain combines TRBV5-1 with TRBJ2-3, with TRBD2 as a possible D gene (5 bases). Germline values: CDR1 SGHRS, CDR2 YFSETQ. V lost 0 bases, J lost 6 bases, and 8 bases lay in between. The CDR3 covers 13 residues. The whole variable domain, remainder taken from reference TRBV5-1 and TRBJ2-3, is KAGVTQTPRYLIKTRGQQVTLSCSPISGHRSVSWYQQTPGQGLQFLFEYFSETQRNKGNFPGRFSGRQFSNSRSEMNVSTLELGDSALYLCASSLEGGDTQYFGPGTRLTVL.